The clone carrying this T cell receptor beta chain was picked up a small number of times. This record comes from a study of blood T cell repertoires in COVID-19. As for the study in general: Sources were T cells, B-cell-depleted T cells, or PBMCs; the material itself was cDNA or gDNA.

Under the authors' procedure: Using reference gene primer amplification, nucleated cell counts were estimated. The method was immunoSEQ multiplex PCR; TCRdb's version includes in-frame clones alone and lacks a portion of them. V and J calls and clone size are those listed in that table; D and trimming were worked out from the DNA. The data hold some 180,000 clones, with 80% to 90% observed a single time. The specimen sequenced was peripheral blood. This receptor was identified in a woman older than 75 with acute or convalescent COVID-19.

The CDR3 nucleotides are TGCAGCGTTGACTTAGGGGGCACAGATACGCAGTATTTT. It codes for CSVDLGGTDTQYF. V usage is TRBV29-1 and J usage is TRBJ2-3; perhaps TRBD1 as D (5 bases). Germline V CDR1 and CDR2: SQVTM, ANQGSEA. V dropped 3 bases and J dropped 1 base, with 8 bases sitting between them. The CDR3 spans 13 residues.